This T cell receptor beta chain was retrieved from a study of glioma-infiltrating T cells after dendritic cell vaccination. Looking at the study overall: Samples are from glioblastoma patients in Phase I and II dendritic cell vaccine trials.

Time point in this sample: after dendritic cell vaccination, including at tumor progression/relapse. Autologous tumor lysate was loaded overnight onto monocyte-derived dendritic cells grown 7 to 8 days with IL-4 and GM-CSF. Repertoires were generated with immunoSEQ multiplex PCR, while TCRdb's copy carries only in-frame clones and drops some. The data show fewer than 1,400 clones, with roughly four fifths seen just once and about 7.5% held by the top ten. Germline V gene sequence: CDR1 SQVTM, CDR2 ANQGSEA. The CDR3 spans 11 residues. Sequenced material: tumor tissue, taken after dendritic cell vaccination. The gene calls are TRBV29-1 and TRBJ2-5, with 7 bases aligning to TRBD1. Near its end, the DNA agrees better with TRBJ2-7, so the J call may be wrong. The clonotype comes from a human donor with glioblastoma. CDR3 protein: CSVFRGYEQYF. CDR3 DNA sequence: TGCAGCGTCTTCAGGGGGTACGAGCAGTACTTC.